These 26 T cell receptor beta chains were all obtained from the same sample, sequenced in a study. Each CDR3 protein gets one entry after TCRdb re-called the 5' RACE reads with MiXCR. The table records some 44,000 distinct CDR3 sequences, roughly 31% of them present only once. Sample: tumor-infiltrating memory CD4+ T cells sorted from the breast tumor. Subset meaning: memory CD4+ T cells, CD4+CD45RO+CD25-. All receptors derive from a female donor with breast cancer.

This clonotype was seen only a few times. The chain uses TRBV5-6 and TRBJ2-5; 9 nucleotides align to TRBD2. CDR3 length equals 14 residues. J was trimmed by 12 bases and V by 4 bases; bases with no gene match: 13. Germline-derived CDR1 and CDR2 are SGHDT and YYEEEE. The CDR3 loop is CASSPGLAGPQEYF. CDR3 DNA sequence: TGTGCCAGCAGCCCCGGTCTAGCGGGGCCCCAGGAGTACTTC.

V is TRBV20-1 and J is TRBJ1-3, with D possibly matching TRBD1 (5 bases). Germline V gene data show CDR1 as DFQATT and CDR2 as SNEGSKA (reference sequence). Trimming removed 3 bases at V and 1 base at J, with 10 bases between. CDR3 size: 14 residues. The CDR3 reads CSASRGESGNTIYF. CDR3 in DNA: TGCAGTGCTAGTCGGGGGGAATCTGGAAACACCATATATTTT.

As to this clonotype: Since no conserved phenylalanine or tryptophan closes the CDR3, a read error is the likely cause. J is TRBJ1-1 and V is TRBV20-1; D call uncertain. Germline V CDR1 and CDR2: DFQATT, SNEGSKA (reference sequence). This CDR3 region has 10 residues. Trimming removed 0 bases at V and 11 bases at J, with 7 bases between. Here the CDR3 DNA reads TGCAGTGCTAGAGAGGGAGGGGCTTTCTGT. Translating gives CSAREGGAFC.

The chain has TRBV20-1 and TRBJ2-3; D may be TRBD2 (6 bases). The CDR3 totals 15 residues. The V and J ends lost 0 bases and 4 bases respectively, with 14 bases between them. Germline values: CDR1 DFQATT, CDR2 SNEGSKA (reference sequence). The CDR3 DNA reads TGCAGTGCTAGAGATAGGGTTAGCGGCGCAGATACGCAGTATTTT. Translating gives CSARDRVSGADTQYF.

The V gene is TRBV27, the J gene TRBJ2-7; no reliable D call. The V gene's germline CDR1 is MNHEY and CDR2 SMNVEV (reference sequence). This CDR3 is 11 amino acids long. V was cut by 4 bases and J by 7 bases, with 8 bases left in between. The CDR3 loop reads CASSYLGEQYF. CDR3 nucleotides: TGTGCCAGCAGTTATTTAGGGGAGCAGTACTTC.

This clonotype was detected only a few times. The V and J genes are TRBV2 and TRBJ2-2; 8 bases align to TRBD1. CDR1 SNHLY and CDR2 FYNNEI come from the germline V gene. V was pared by 4 bases and J by 2 bases, with 3 bases of the junction left unmatched. The CDR3 is made up of 15 amino acids. CDR3 amino acids: CASSVPGGNTGELFF. The CDR3, as DNA: TGTGCCAGCAGTGTTCCAGGGGGCAACACCGGGGAGCTGTTTTTT. The full variable domain, in which reference TRBV2 and TRBJ2-2 provide the parts outside the CDR3, is EPEVTQTPSHQVTQMGQEVILRCVPISNHLYFYWYRQILGQKVEFLVSFYNNEISEKSEIFDDQFSVERPDGSNFTLKIRSTKLEDSAMYFCASSVPGGNTGELFFGEGSRLTVL.

At least ten counts were recorded for this clonotype. The J gene is TRBJ2-7, the V gene TRBV2, with D uncertain. The CDR3 totals 14 residues. The V end was cut by 11 bases, the J end by 6 bases, with 23 bases between. Per the germline V gene, CDR1 is SNHLY and CDR2 is FYNNEI. The CDR3 is CASHESWASREQYF. CDR3 bases: TGTGCCTCGCACGAGTCTTGGGCGTCCCGCGAGCAGTACTTC.

The chain employs TRBV4-2 and TRBJ2-2, with D unclear. CDR1 and CDR2 (germline): LGHNA, YNFKEQ. CDR3 size: 15 residues. Trimming took off 3 bases at V and 5 bases at J, with 13 bases between the two ends. CDR3 protein: CASSQTKVWTGELFF. The CDR3 nucleotides read TGTGCCAGCAGCCAGACAAAAGTATGGACCGGGGAGCTGTTTTTT.

This clonotype was detected ten times or more. V and J are TRBV7-6 and TRBJ1-6; D is unresolved. Germline CDR1 is SGHVS and CDR2 is FNYEAQ. V gave up 2 bases and J gave up 7 bases, with 9 bases separating them. CDR3 length: 14 amino acids. The CDR3 DNA reads as TGTGCCAGCAGCTTAAGACCCTTAAATTCACCCCTCCACTTT. Translated: CASSLRPLNSPLHF. Combining the CDR3 with reference TRBV7-6 and TRBJ1-6 gives the whole variable domain GAGVSQSPRYKVTKRGQDVALRCDPISGHVSLYWYRQALGQGPEFLTYFNYEAQQDKSGLPNDRFSAERPEGSISTLTIQRTEQRDSAMYRCASSLRPLNSPLHFGNGTRLTVT.

The chain has TRBV12-3 or TRBV12-4 and TRBJ1-5; D call uncertain. V lost 3 bases, J lost 7 bases, and 10 bases lay in between. The length of the CDR3 is 13 residues. The CDR3 here is CASSFSPEQPQHF. CDR3 nucleotide sequence: TGTGCCAGCAGTTTTAGTCCCGAGCAGCCCCAGCATTTT.

At least ten counts were recorded for this clonotype. J is TRBJ2-5 and V is TRBV4-1, with D perhaps matching TRBD2 (5 bases). V lost 0 bases to trimming and J lost 4 bases, with 9 bases between them. This CDR3 is built from 14 residues. Germline-derived CDR1 and CDR2 are MGHRA and YSYEKL. In DNA form, the CDR3 reads TGCGCCAGCAGCCAAGAGGTGAGGGCAGAGACCCAGTACTTC. Translating it yields CASSQEVRAETQYF.

The chain employs TRBV5-1 and TRBJ1-1; 9 positions agree with TRBD1. The germline CDR1 and CDR2 sequences are SGHRS and YFSETQ. V gave up 3 bases and J gave up 4 bases; unmatched junction bases: 10. The CDR3 covers 16 residues. CDR3 protein: CASSSGTGTIGTEAFF. The CDR3 DNA is TGCGCCAGCAGCTCCGGGACAGGGACAATAGGCACTGAAGCTTTCTTT.

V is TRBV6-2 or TRBV6-3 and J is TRBJ2-1, with D uncertain. Germline CDR1 reads MNHEY; CDR2 reads SVGEGT. V was shortened by 5 bases and J by 3 bases, with 5 bases between the two germline ends. The CDR3 runs 12 residues. CDR3 DNA: TGTGCCAGCAGTCCGGACTACAATGAGCAGTTCTTC. Protein sequence: CASSPDYNEQFF.

This clonotype was seen a handful of times. This chain uses TRBV24-1 with TRBJ2-3; D not resolved. The CDR3 has 15 residues. Germline assignment: CDR1 KGHDR and CDR2 SFDVKD. The V end was cut by 5 bases, the J end by 1 base, with 12 bases between. Written as DNA, the CDR3 is TGTGCCACCAGTGGCGATGGTTTCGGCACAGATACGCAGTATTTT. This encodes CATSGDGFGTDTQYF.

This clonotype has more than one count but fewer than ten. The chain is built from TRBV6-2 or TRBV6-3 and TRBJ2-2; 9 positions agree with TRBD1. Trimming at V came to 4 bases and at J to 6 bases, leaving 6 bases not matched to a gene. Germline V gives CDR1 MNHEY, CDR2 SVGEGT. This CDR3 comprises 15 residues. The chain's CDR3 is CASSSTRQGAGELFF. The DNA of the CDR3 is TGTGCCAGCAGTTCTACCAGACAGGGGGCCGGGGAGCTGTTTTTT.

In this sample, this clonotype turned up a few times. This rearrangement joins TRBV5-1 to TRBJ2-5, with no clear D. The germline V gene encodes CDR1 SGHRS and CDR2 YFSETQ. The CDR3 is 13 amino acids. Trimming removed 8 bases from V and 5 bases from J, with 16 bases in between. CDR3 nucleotides: TGCGCCAGTACCCTCAGGCCCCCCGAGACCCAGTACTTC. Translated: CASTLRPPETQYF.

In the case of this clonotype: A read error may be the cause here, since a much bigger clone is one base away. The chain uses TRBV5-1 and TRBJ2-1; D could derive from TRBD1 or TRBD2 (5 bases each). The V gene's germline CDR1 is SGHRS and CDR2 YFSETQ. V shed 4 bases and J shed 8 bases, with 13 bases lying between them. This CDR3 contains 13 residues. The CDR3 bases are TGCGCCAGCAGCAGGGACGTTTACGATGAGCAGTTCTTC. This codes for CASSRDVYDEQFF. Filled out from reference TRBV5-1 and TRBJ2-1, the complete variable domain reads KAGVTQTPRYLIKTRGQQVTLSCSPISGHRSVSWYQQTPGQGLQFLFEYFSETQRNKGNFPGRFSGRQFSNSRSEMNVSTLELGDSALYLCASSRDVYDEQFFGPGTRLTVL.

This clonotype was counted many times. The chain combines TRBV4-1 with TRBJ2-7, with a tentative D call TRBD2 (7 bases). CDR1 is MGHRA and CDR2 is YSYEKL in the germline V gene. CDR3 length: 16 amino acids. V lost 5 bases, J lost 2 bases, and 19 bases lay in between. The CDR3 sequence is CASSTQAGRTAYEQYF. CDR3 in DNA: TGCGCCAGCAGCACACAAGCGGGACGGACAGCCTACGAGCAGTACTTC.

The chain combines TRBV20-1 with TRBJ2-6; 7 bases map to TRBD1. The germline V gene encodes CDR1 DFQATT and CDR2 SNEGSKA (reference sequence). V dropped 5 bases and J dropped 2; count of bases not matched to a gene: 9. The CDR3 length is 16 residues. The CDR3 coding sequence is TGCAGTGCTCCGTGGGATGACAGGGCTGGGGCCAACGTCCTGACTTTC. Translated: CSAPWDDRAGANVLTF.

The chain couples TRBV28 to TRBJ2-3, with D possibly matching TRBD2 (5 bases). The CDR3 consists of 16 residues. From germline, CDR1 is MDHEN and CDR2 SYDVKM. The V and J ends lost 4 bases and 3 bases respectively, with 17 bases between them. The CDR3 here is CASSSDSSMRTDTQYF. The CDR3, as DNA: TGTGCCAGCAGTTCGGACTCGAGTATGAGGACAGATACGCAGTATTTT.

Many counts were recorded for this clonotype. The CDR3 loop is CSVGGGGYEQYF. In nucleotides, the CDR3 is TGCAGCGTTGGGGGTGGCGGCTACGAGCAGTACTTC. This chain joins TRBV29-1 and TRBJ2-7; D is unclear. This CDR3 has 12 residues. Germline V gene data show CDR1 as SQVTM and CDR2 as ANQGSEA. The V end was cut by 4 bases, the J end by 3 bases, with 10 bases between.

This clonotype appeared a few times. The chain uses TRBV28 and TRBJ1-1; perhaps TRBD1 as D (5 bases). In germline, CDR1 is MDHEN, CDR2 SYDVKM. CDR3 length: 14 amino acids. V lost 8 bases, J lost 6 bases, and 19 bases lay in between. CDR3 coding DNA: TGTGCCAGCGGGTACCCGGGACGGCAATCTGAAGCTTTCTTT. The encoded protein is CASGYPGRQSEAFF.

Written as DNA, the CDR3 is TGCAGTGCTACTCCCACGGAGGACAGCGAATTCCAAGAGACCCAGTACTTC. Protein product: CSATPTEDSEFQETQYF. V usage is TRBV20-1 and J usage is TRBJ2-5; tentatively, D is TRBD1 (6 bases). This CDR3 spans 17 amino acids. CDR1 and CDR2 from the germline V gene are DFQATT and SNEGSKA (reference sequence). The V and J ends lost 4 bases and 1 base respectively, with 22 bases between them.

This clonotype was counted many times. The chain joins TRBV29-1 to TRBJ2-7; TRBD2 agrees at 12 bases. This CDR3 contains 12 residues. V was clipped by 6 bases and J by 6 bases; unmatched bases: 3. Germline lookup yields CDR1 SQVTM and CDR2 ANQGSEA. The CDR3 region has the DNA TGCAGCGTAGGACTAGCGGGGCGCGAGCAGTACTTC. It is translated as CSVGLAGREQYF.

V is TRBV5-1 and J is TRBJ2-3, with TRBD2 matching 9 bases. Germline CDR1 and CDR2: SGHRS and YFSETQ. The CDR3 loop spans 14 amino acids. The V and J ends lost 4 bases and 3 bases, in that order; junction bases with no gene match: 3. CDR3 DNA sequence: TGCGCCAGCAGCGATAGCGGGGGTACAGATACGCAGTATTTT. Encoded protein: CASSDSGGTDTQYF.

This clonotype was detected a few times. V and J are TRBV5-1 and TRBJ2-7; either TRBD1 or TRBD2 may fit D (5 bases each). The V gene lost 4 bases and the J gene lost 0 bases, with 11 bases spanning the gap. This CDR3 spans 14 amino acids. Per germline, CDR1 SGHRS and CDR2 YFSETQ. The CDR3 loop reads CASSPLGTSYEQYF. The DNA for the CDR3 is TGCGCCAGCAGCCCCTTGGGGACCTCCTACGAGCAGTACTTC.